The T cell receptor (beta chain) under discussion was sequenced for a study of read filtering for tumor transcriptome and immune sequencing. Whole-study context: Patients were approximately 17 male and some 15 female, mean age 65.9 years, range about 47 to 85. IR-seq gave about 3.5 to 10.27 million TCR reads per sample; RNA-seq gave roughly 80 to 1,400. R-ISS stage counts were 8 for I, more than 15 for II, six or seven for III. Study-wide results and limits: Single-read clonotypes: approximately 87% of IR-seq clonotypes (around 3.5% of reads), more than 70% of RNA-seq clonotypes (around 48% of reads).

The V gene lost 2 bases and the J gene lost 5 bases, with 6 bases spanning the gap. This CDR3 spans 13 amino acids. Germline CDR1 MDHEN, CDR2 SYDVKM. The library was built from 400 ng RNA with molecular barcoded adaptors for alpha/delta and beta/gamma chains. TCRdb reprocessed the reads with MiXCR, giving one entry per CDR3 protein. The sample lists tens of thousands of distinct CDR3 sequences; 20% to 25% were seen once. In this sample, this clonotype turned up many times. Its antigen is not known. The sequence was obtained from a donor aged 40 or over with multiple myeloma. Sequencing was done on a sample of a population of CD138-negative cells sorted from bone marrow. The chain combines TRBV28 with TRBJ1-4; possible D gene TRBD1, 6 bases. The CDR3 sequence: CASSLGGNEKLFF. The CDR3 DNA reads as TGTGCCAGCAGTTTAGGGGGCAATGAAAAACTGTTTTTT.